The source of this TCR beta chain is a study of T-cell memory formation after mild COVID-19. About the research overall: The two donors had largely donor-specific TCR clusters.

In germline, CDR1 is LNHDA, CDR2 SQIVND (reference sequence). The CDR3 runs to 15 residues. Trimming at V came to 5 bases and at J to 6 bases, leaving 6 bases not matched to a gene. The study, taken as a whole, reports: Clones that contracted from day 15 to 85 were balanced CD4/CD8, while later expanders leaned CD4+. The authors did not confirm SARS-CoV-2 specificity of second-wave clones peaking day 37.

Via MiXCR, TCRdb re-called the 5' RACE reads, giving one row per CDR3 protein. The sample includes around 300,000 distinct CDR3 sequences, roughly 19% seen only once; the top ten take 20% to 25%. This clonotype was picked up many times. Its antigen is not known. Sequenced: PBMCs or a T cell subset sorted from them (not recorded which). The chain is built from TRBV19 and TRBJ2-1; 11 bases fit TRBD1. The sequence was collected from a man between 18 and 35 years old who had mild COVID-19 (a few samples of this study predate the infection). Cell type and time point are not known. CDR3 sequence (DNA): TGTGCCAGTAGTCCTGGGACAGGGGGTGGCAATGAGCAGTTCTTC. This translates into CASSPGTGGGNEQFF.